The sequence of this TCR beta chain was determined in a study of T cell repertoires in cytomegalovirus infection. In the study overall: Evidence of both CMV infection and a matching HLA type came from public TCR beta signatures.

Of note for this clonotype: Its antigen is currently unknown.

TCRdb independently ran MiXCR on the reads; one entry per CDR3 protein. The sample records nearly 700,000 distinct CDR3 sequences, about 33% being singletons. Germline lookup yields CDR1 SQVTM and CDR2 ANQGSEA. The CDR3 runs 18 residues. The V and J ends lost 1 base and 2 bases, in that order; junction bases with no gene match: 14. The chain links TRBV29-1 to TRBJ2-3, with 8 positions matching TRBD1. The TCR comes from a human donor in good health (CMV status not recorded). Some clones in this sample may be carry-over from other donors' samples. The material sequenced was cultured PBMCs, taken from culture after CMV antigen stimulation. In DNA, the CDR3 is TGCAGCGTTGAAGGGCAAAAAAGGGGACAGGAGCTCACAGATACGCAGTATTTT. Protein product: CSVEGQKRGQELTDTQYF.